This is a list of T cell receptor beta chains from one sample in a study of neoadjuvant anti-PD-1 for oral cavity cancer. Some clones are missing from TCRdb's copy, which holds only in-frame ones; the method was immunoSEQ multiplex PCR. The sample consists of tens of thousands of clones, approximately 84% of them appearing once. The sample consisted of PBMCs, taken after nivolumab (anti-PD-1) treatment. All receptors come from a person aged 40 to 85 with oral cavity squamous cell carcinoma. CDR3s include the opening cysteine and the closing phenylalanine or tryptophan. The order of the fields is V gene, D gene, clone size, J gene, CDR3 protein, CDR3 DNA. A D gene is named only where the DNA matches it firmly. The size field is filled for only some rows; it gives once, few, many or a size class.

TRBV25-1	.	.	TRBJ2-5	CASSESRGPKQETQYF	TGTGCCAGCAGTGAATCCAGGGGACCTAAACAAGAGACCCAGTACTTC
TRBV11-2	.	.	TRBJ2-7	CASSLDLQRTYEQYF	TGTGCCAGCAGCCTGGACCTTCAACGGACCTACGAGCAGTACTTC
TRBV15	TRBD2	.	TRBJ2-7	CATSSARGGSYEQYF	TGTGCCACCAGCAGCGCCCGGGGGGGCTCCTACGAGCAGTACTTC
TRBV7-8	.	.	TRBJ1-5	CASSPPGQPQHF	TGTGCCAGCAGCCCCCCCGGTCAGCCCCAGCATTTT
TRBV27	.	.	TRBJ1-1	CASSPWGAGTEAFF	TGTGCCAGCAGCCCCTGGGGGGCGGGTACTGAAGCTTTCTTT
TRBV19	TRBD1	.	TRBJ1-1	CASSRGQATAEAFF	TGTGCCAGTAGTAGAGGACAGGCGACCGCTGAAGCTTTCTTT
TRBV6-1	TRBD1	.	TRBJ2-2	CASMRTGGTGELFF	TGTGCCAGCATGAGGACAGGGGGCACCGGGGAGCTGTTTTTT
TRBV7-8	TRBD1	once	TRBJ2-1	CASSLGTAYAYNEQFF	TGTGCCAGCAGCCTTGGGACAGCCTACGCCTACAATGAGCAGTTCTTC
TRBV19	.	.	TRBJ2-2	CASSPRPQALTGELFF	TGTGCCAGTAGTCCCCGTCCTCAGGCCCTAACCGGGGAGCTGTTTTTT
TRBV6-1	TRBD1	.	TRBJ2-1	CASRTGRISYNEQFF	TGTGCCAGCAGGACAGGGCGGATCTCCTACAATGAGCAGTTCTTC
TRBV27	TRBD1	.	TRBJ1-5	CASRTGGGDQPQHF	TGTGCCAGCCGCACAGGGGGGGGTGATCAGCCCCAGCATTTT
TRBV2	TRBD2	.	TRBJ2-7	CASIGGTSGSPGEQYF	TGTGCCAGCATAGGAGGGACTAGCGGGAGTCCGGGGGAGCAGTACTTC
TRBV6-5	.	.	TRBJ1-2	CATPKAEIYGYTF	TGTGCCACGCCTAAGGCGGAAATTTATGGCTACACCTTC
TRBV30	.	.	TRBJ1-2	CAGAGLYGYTF	TGTGCCGGAGCGGGACTCTATGGCTACACCTTC
TRBV19	.	.	TRBJ2-7	CASSPEYSSYEQYF	TGTGCCAGCAGCCCAGAGTATAGCTCCTACGAGCAGTACTTC
TRBV19	.	.	TRBJ1-1	CASSMRTEAFF	TGTGCCAGTAGTATGAGGACTGAAGCTTTCTTT
TRBV9	.	.	TRBJ2-7	CASSPVDFPYEQYF	TGTGCCAGCAGCCCTGTTGACTTCCCCTACGAGCAGTACTTC
TRBV11-2	.	.	TRBJ1-1	CASSFHSEAFF	TGTGCCAGCAGCTTCCACAGTGAAGCTTTCTTT
TRBV27	TRBD2	.	TRBJ2-7	CASRLAGGYEQYF	TGTGCCAGCAGACTAGCGGGAGGTTACGAGCAGTACTTC
TRBV7-9	.	.	TRBJ1-2	CASIVFAGVTVGYTF	TGTGCCAGCATCGTGTTCGCAGGGGTCACCGTGGGCTACACCTTC
TRBV5-4	.	.	TRBJ1-2	CASSTRDGQMNYGYTF	TGTGCCAGCAGCACGAGGGACGGCCAGATGAACTATGGCTACACCTTC
TRBV6-1	TRBD1	once	TRBJ1-4	CASSSDRAEKLFF	TGTGCCAGCAGTTCGGACAGGGCGGAAAAACTGTTTTTT
TRBV7-2	.	.	TRBJ2-1	CASSARAGTFYNEQFF	TGTGCCAGCAGCGCCAGGGCCGGGACTTTCTACAATGAGCAGTTCTTC
TRBV6-5	.	.	TRBJ1-1	CASSYGQARLKTEAFF	TGTGCCAGCAGTTACGGGCAGGCCCGACTTAAAACTGAAGCTTTCTTT
TRBV5-1	.	.	TRBJ1-1	CASSPPGGMNTEAFF	TGCGCCAGCAGCCCTCCGGGGGGCATGAACACTGAAGCTTTCTTT
TRBV30	TRBD1	.	TRBJ1-1	CAWTGQANTEAFF	TGTGCCTGGACGGGACAGGCAAACACTGAAGCTTTCTTT
TRBV6-5	TRBD2	.	TRBJ2-1	CASSYNAGEYNEQFF	TGTGCCAGCAGTTACAATGCGGGAGAGTACAATGAGCAGTTCTTC
TRBV19	.	.	TRBJ1-1	CASSPGQPNTEAFF	TGTGCCAGTAGTCCCGGACAGCCGAACACTGAAGCTTTCTTT
TRBV5-1	.	few	TRBJ2-1	CASSLVQGVPVRSSYNEQFF	TGCGCCAGCAGCTTGGTACAGGGAGTCCCCGTTCGAAGCTCCTACAATGAGCAGTTCTTC
TRBV7-8	TRBD2	.	TRBJ2-1	CASSESGTNGEQFF	TGTGCCAGCAGCGAATCCGGGACTAACGGGGAGCAGTTCTTC
TRBV2	.	.	TRBJ2-1	CASSVVGTLYNEQFF	TGTGCCAGCAGTGTTGTAGGAACCCTTTACAATGAGCAGTTCTTC
TRBV5-1	.	once	TRBJ2-7	CASSLGSAGSYEQYF	TGCGCCAGCAGCTTGGGGTCGGCGGGTTCCTACGAGCAGTACTTC
TRBV28	.	.	TRBJ1-1	CASLGRVNTEAFF	TGTGCCAGCTTGGGAAGAGTGAACACTGAAGCTTTCTTT
TRBV6-6	.	.	TRBJ1-4	CASREGGGEKLFF	TGTGCCAGCCGGGAGGGCGGTGGGGAAAAACTGTTTTTT
TRBV6-5	.	.	TRBJ2-3	CASSDWTSTDTQYF	TGTGCCAGCAGTGACTGGACTAGCACAGATACGCAGTATTTT
TRBV27	.	.	TRBJ2-3	CASSFSAADTQYF	TGTGCCAGCAGTTTTAGCGCCGCAGATACGCAGTATTTT
TRBV5-1	.	.	TRBJ2-1	CASSYMGDSYNEQFF	TGCGCCAGCAGCTACATGGGGGACTCCTACAATGAGCAGTTCTTC
TRBV6-6	TRBD1	.	TRBJ2-7	CASSLRDRVNEQYF	TGTGCCAGCAGCCTCCGGGACAGGGTCAACGAGCAGTACTTC
TRBV11-2	.	.	TRBJ2-7	CASSLAPPAGVEPYEQYF	TGTGCCAGCAGCTTAGCCCCACCGGCCGGGGTTGAGCCCTACGAGCAGTACTTC
TRBV27	.	.	TRBJ2-7	CASSRGPYEQYF	TGTGCCAGCTCCCGGGGTCCCTACGAGCAGTACTTC
TRBV2	TRBD2	.	TRBJ2-1	CASGRASGSWYNEQFF	TGTGCCAGCGGAAGGGCTAGCGGGAGTTGGTACAATGAGCAGTTCTTC
TRBV18	.	.	TRBJ1-1	CASSPIGNTNTEAFF	TGTGCCAGCTCACCGATCGGGAATACGAACACTGAAGCTTTCTTT
TRBV10-3	.	.	TRBJ1-2	CAISGGGDGYTF	TGTGCCATCAGTGGAGGGGGAGATGGCTACACCTTC
TRBV5-6	.	.	TRBJ1-1	CASSLVPTGTEAFF	TGTGCCAGCAGCTTGGTACCCACGGGCACTGAAGCTTTCTTT
TRBV29-1	.	.	TRBJ2-3	CSSLGPGSDTQYF	TGCAGCTCTCTAGGCCCGGGGTCAGATACGCAGTATTTT
TRBV30	.	.	TRBJ1-2	CAWSWSNDYTF	TGTGCCTGGAGCTGGTCGAATGACTACACCTTC
TRBV10-3	.	.	TRBJ2-3	CASRAADGTDTQYF	TGTGCCTCTCGAGCGGCTGATGGCACAGATACGCAGTATTTT
TRBV10-3	TRBD1	few	TRBJ2-3	CATLDGQGIDDTQYF	TGTGCCACCCTGGACGGACAGGGCATCGACGATACGCAGTATTTT
TRBV7-2	TRBD2	.	TRBJ2-5	CASSSGTRRETQYF	TGTGCCAGCAGCTCGGGGACTAGGAGAGAGACCCAGTACTTC